Listed below are T cell receptor beta chains from one sample, sequenced in a study of shared clonotypes between healthy human individuals. Some clones are missing from TCRdb's copy, which holds only in-frame ones; the method was immunoSEQ multiplex PCR. The table lists fewer than 2.5 million clones, 93% of them singletons. Sequencing input: naive CD4+ T cells from PBMCs. These receptors all come from a man aged 18 to 30 in good health. Some clones in this sample may be carry-over from other donors' samples. Both conserved end residues are part of each CDR3.

j_gene | len | v_gene | CDR3aa
TRBJ2-1 | 13 | TRBV5-1 | CASTFRERHEQFF
TRBJ2-5 | 14 | TRBV6-1 | CASSIQPSGETQYF
TRBJ2-5 | 13 | TRBV29-1 | CSATRQGQETQYF
TRBJ1-2 | 13 | TRBV29-1 | CSVDYGANYGYTF
TRBJ2-1 | 12 | TRBV7-2 | CASSRTYNEQFF
TRBJ2-1 | 15 | TRBV4-3 | CASSPAGGIQYKQFF
TRBJ2-2 | 14 | TRBV5-1 | CASSWGGGTGELFF
TRBJ2-3 | 15 | TRBV7-2 | CASSIQDRGTDTQYF
TRBJ2-1 | 15 | TRBV7-9 | CASSSGGQKIDEQFF
TRBJ1-2 | 14 | TRBV28 | CASSQTDRYYGYTF
TRBJ2-1 | 15 | TRBV2 | CASSLMGAGDNEQFF
TRBJ2-2 | 16 | TRBV5-1 | CASSLIAGGYTGELFF
TRBJ2-1 | 14 | TRBV10-3 | CAIKLAGGESSQFF
TRBJ1-1 | 15 | TRBV2 | CASSPATGENTEAFF
TRBJ2-4 | 16 | TRBV27 | CASSYAGGLFKNIQYF
TRBJ2-1 | 17 | TRBV10-3 | CAISESGAGGPGNEQFF
TRBJ1-1 | 13 | TRBV6-1 | CASSGDRGLVAFF
TRBJ2-1 | 18 | TRBV9 | CASSVGLSPGISYNEQFF
TRBJ2-2 | 15 | TRBV18 | CASSPLAVNTGELFF
TRBJ1-4 | 12 | TRBV29-1 | CSATATNEKLFF
TRBJ1-5 | 12 | TRBV5-1 | CASSSGVGPQHF
TRBJ2-1 | 14 | TRBV5-1 | CASSLEDRHNEQFF
TRBJ1-6 | 16 | TRBV5-6 | CASSPEISDPNSPLHF
TRBJ2-2 | 15 | TRBV11-2 | CASSWGHPNTGELFF
TRBJ2-1 | 15 | TRBV28 | CASSIPGSSYNEQFF
TRBJ2-7 | 16 | TRBV18 | CASSPSAGVQGYEQYF
TRBJ1-1 | 15 | TRBV19 | CASSISPPQNTEAFF
TRBJ2-1 | 17 | TRBV10-3 | CAISPGREAGAADEQFF
TRBJ1-4 | 15 | TRBV10-3 | CAISESDRTNEKLFF
TRBJ1-2 | 16 | TRBV14 | CASSQGERWGDYGYTF
TRBJ2-7 | 15 | TRBV5-1 | CASSLARGQTYEQYF
TRBJ1-2 | 13 | TRBV28 | CASTRDRGGGYTF
TRBJ2-5 | 14 | TRBV7-2 | CASSSANTVRAQYF
TRBJ2-3 | 12 | TRBV9 | CASSADGGTQYF
TRBJ2-3 | 16 | TRBV11-2 | CASSLGGTSGTDTQYF
TRBJ1-1 | 15 | TRBV30 | CAWSREGWPNTEAFF
TRBJ1-4 | 16 | TRBV7-9 | CASSRPGTATNEKLFF
TRBJ1-2 | 17 | TRBV28 | CASSAPGQEESNYGYTF
TRBJ2-1 | 16 | TRBV28 | CASRNRGSSRYNEQFF
TRBJ1-2 | 14 | TRBV7-2 | CASSPWPRDYGYTF
TRBJ2-5 | 12 | TRBV28 | CASSLDRETQYF
TRBJ2-2 | 15 | TRBV6-1 | CASSVSGAGLGELFF